Below, 18 T cell receptor beta chains from the same sample are listed, as sequenced in a study of blood T cell repertoires in COVID-19. Assay used: immunoSEQ multiplex PCR; TCRdb lists only in-frame clones, some missing. The sample holds about 440,000 clones, 90% seen once. Sequenced input: PBMCs or T cells enriched from blood (not recorded which). Source of these receptors: a young man who had recovered from COVID-19.

This chain uses TRBV5-1 with TRBJ2-1; D unclear. The ends were cut back, 3 bases at V and 5 bases at J, with 9 bases in the middle. Germline V gives CDR1 SGHRS, CDR2 YFSETQ. CDR3 length equals 13 residues. The CDR3 DNA reads TGCGCCAGCAGCTCCGGGTCTGACAATGAGCAGTTCTTC. This encodes CASSSGSDNEQFF.

The chain combines TRBV7-8 with TRBJ1-1; 7 nucleotides align to TRBD1. CDR1 and CDR2 (germline): SGHVS, FQNEAQ. Trimming removed 3 bases from V and 1 base from J; junction bases left unmatched: 2. The CDR3 is 14 residues long. CDR3 sequence reads: CASSFGTENTEAFF. The CDR3 region has the DNA TGTGCCAGCAGCTTCGGGACAGAGAACACTGAAGCTTTCTTT.

This clone has a handful of counts. The J gene is TRBJ2-3, the V gene TRBV9, with 9 bases identical to TRBD2. The CDR3 is made up of 15 amino acids. Trimming cost V 7 bases and J 2 bases; bases outside gene matches: 8. Germline-derived CDR1 and CDR2 are SGDLS and YYNGEE. CDR3 sequence: CASVRTSVDTDTQYF. CDR3 sequence (DNA): TGTGCCAGCGTCCGGACTAGCGTTGACACAGATACGCAGTATTTT.

This clone was picked up a small number of times. The V and J genes are TRBV12-3 or TRBV12-4 and TRBJ1-2, with D maybe TRBD1 (5 bases). CDR3 length: 13 amino acids. The germline V and J ends were trimmed by 6 bases and 8 bases, with 16 bases remaining between them. The CDR3, as DNA: TGTGCCAGCAGGAATGGGGGGTTTGGGGGCTACACCTTC. Translated, it gives CASRNGGFGGYTF.

The CDR3 bases are TGTGCCAGCAGCTTCGGAGGGGCTGAAGCTTTCTTT. Translation gives CASSFGGAEAFF. J is TRBJ1-1 and V is TRBV11-2; D may be TRBD1 (5 bases). Trimming pared 3 bases from V and 6 bases from J, leaving 8 bases between. This CDR3 is 12 amino acids long. Germline CDR1 reads SGHAT; CDR2 reads FQNNGV. The full variable domain, with the rest looked up from reference TRBV11-2 and TRBJ1-1, is EAGVAQSPRYKIIEKRQSVAFWCNPISGHATLYWYQQILGQGPKLLIQFQNNGVVDDSQLPKDRFSAERLKGVDSTLKIQPAKLEDSAVYLCASSFGGAEAFFGQGTRLTVV.

This rearrangement joins TRBV7-9 to TRBJ1-1, with a weak D call TRBD1 (5 bases). Per the germline V gene, CDR1 is SEHNR and CDR2 is FQNEAQ (reference sequence). Trimming pared 4 bases from V and 0 bases from J, leaving 9 bases between. The CDR3 runs 14 residues. The DNA for the CDR3 is TGTGCCAGCAGCTATACAGGAATGAACACTGAAGCTTTCTTT. This encodes CASSYTGMNTEAFF.

The chain employs TRBV9 and TRBJ2-1, with 8 bases aligning to TRBD2. V lost 0 bases, J lost 1 base, and 3 bases stayed unmatched. Germline assignment: CDR1 SGDLS and CDR2 YYNGEE. The CDR3 has 16 amino acids. Here the CDR3 reads CASSVEGGGSYNEQFF. CDR3 DNA: TGTGCCAGCAGCGTAGAGGGCGGGGGGTCCTACAATGAGCAGTTCTTC.

The V and J genes are TRBV30 and TRBJ1-2; D possibly corresponds to TRBD1 (5 bases). The germline V gene has CDR1 GTSNPN and CDR2 SVGIG (reference sequence). The V end lost 3 bases, the J end lost 3 bases, and 17 bases lay between the germline ends. The CDR3 totals 15 residues. The CDR3 loop is CAWSIRAAGDYGYTF. The CDR3 coding sequence is TGTGCCTGGAGCATAAGGGCAGCGGGGGACTATGGCTACACCTTC.

The table lists this clone with a few counts. The J gene is TRBJ1-1, the V gene TRBV6-5, with TRBD1 matching over 10 bases. This CDR3 has 16 residues. The V gene end was trimmed by 4 bases and the J gene end by 5 bases; junction bases not matched to a gene: 10. Germline CDR1 is MNHEY and CDR2 is SVGAGI. CDR3 sequence reads: CASSLPETGGRTEAFF. The CDR3 coding sequence is TGTGCCAGCAGTTTACCTGAGACAGGGGGCCGGACTGAAGCTTTCTTT.

This chain connects TRBV24-1 to TRBJ2-5; TRBD1 agrees at 8 bases. V gave up 3 bases and J gave up 5 bases; unmatched junction bases: 7. This CDR3 has 15 residues. Per germline, CDR1 KGHDR and CDR2 SFDVKD. CDR3 residues: CATSDPQGAGETQYF. Here the CDR3 DNA reads TGTGCCACCAGTGATCCCCAGGGGGCAGGGGAGACCCAGTACTTC.

J is TRBJ2-5 and V is TRBV29-1; 11 nucleotides line up with TRBD1. Per germline, CDR1 SQVTM and CDR2 ANQGSEA. Germline trimming cut 4 bases from V and 5 bases from J; bases unmatched to any gene: 3. The CDR3 runs 13 residues. The CDR3 is CSVGTGGMETQYF. CDR3 in DNA: TGCAGCGTTGGGACAGGGGGCATGGAGACCCAGTACTTC. Based on the CDR3 plus reference TRBV29-1 and TRBJ2-5, the full variable domain is SAVISQKPSRDICQRGTSLTIQCQVDSQVTMMFWYRQQPGQSLTLIATANQGSEATYESGFVIDKFPISRPNLTFSTLTVSNMSPEDSSIYLCSVGTGGMETQYFGPGTRLLVL.

V gene TRBV28 combines with J gene TRBJ2-7, with 7 bases identical to TRBD2. Per germline, CDR1 MDHEN and CDR2 SYDVKM. J gave up 0 bases and V 7 bases, and 6 bases lay outside the gene matches. The CDR3 sequence is 14 residues long. The CDR3 spells CASIRGGSSYEQYF. The CDR3 DNA reads as TGTGCCAGCATCCGGGGCGGGAGCTCCTACGAGCAGTACTTC.

The chain joins TRBV7-9 to TRBJ1-2; TRBD1 aligns across 7 bases. Per the germline V gene, CDR1 is SEHNR and CDR2 is FQNEAQ (reference sequence). V was pared by 3 bases and J by 1 base, with 5 bases of the junction left unmatched. This CDR3 is 15 amino acids long. The CDR3 DNA reads as TGTGCCAGCAGCTTGGGGACAGCCGGTAACTATGGCTACACCTTC. Protein sequence: CASSLGTAGNYGYTF.

The chain employs TRBV7-8 and TRBJ2-7, with D possibly matching TRBD1 (6 bases). V shed 0 bases and J shed 1 base, with 16 bases lying between them. The CDR3 is made up of 17 amino acids. Germline CDR1 and CDR2: SGHVS and FQNEAQ. The DNA of the CDR3 is TGTGCCAGCAGCTTAGCGGGCGCGGCAGGGGATTCCTACGAGCAGTACTTC. It is translated as CASSLAGAAGDSYEQYF.

The chain is built from TRBV28 and TRBJ2-7; D may be TRBD1 (6 bases). Germline V gene sequence: CDR1 MDHEN, CDR2 SYDVKM. This CDR3 has 14 amino acids. Trimming took 5 bases from V and 2 from J, leaving 13 bases between them. CDR3: CASSVTDSAYEQYF. The DNA of the CDR3 is TGTGCCAGCAGTGTGACGGACAGTGCCTACGAGCAGTACTTC.

The chain employs TRBV12-5 and TRBJ2-1; TRBD1 is a possible D gene (6 bases). This CDR3 is 16 amino acids long. Germline loops: CDR1 LGHNT, CDR2 FRNRAP. The V gene lost 1 base and the J gene lost 10 bases, with 20 bases spanning the gap. CDR3 in amino acids: CASGLANADRFREQFF. The CDR3 DNA reads as TGTGCTAGTGGTTTGGCAAACGCGGACAGATTTAGGGAGCAGTTCTTC.

The rearrangement joins TRBV28 to TRBJ1-4; tentatively, D is TRBD1 (6 bases). The V end lost 5 bases, the J end lost 7 bases, and 17 bases lay between the germline ends. CDR3 length: 15 amino acids. Germline V gene sequence: CDR1 MDHEN, CDR2 SYDVKM. CDR3 in amino acids: CASSANTGTLEKLFF. The CDR3 DNA reads TGTGCCAGCAGTGCTAACACCGGGACACTTGAAAAACTGTTTTTT.

The genes are TRBV19 and TRBJ1-5, with TRBD1 identical over 7 bases. Unmatched junction bases numbered 4, after V lost 8 bases and J lost 6 bases. The CDR3 is 12 residues long. Per germline, CDR1 LNHDA and CDR2 SQIVND (reference sequence). CDR3 loop: CASEQGFQPQHF. CDR3 nucleotide sequence: TGTGCCAGTGAACAGGGGTTTCAGCCCCAGCATTTT.